This T cell receptor (beta chain) was identified during a study of shared clonotypes between healthy human individuals. This CDR3 comprises 15 residues. Germline V gene sequence: CDR1 MNHNS, CDR2 SASEGT. Trimming took 7 bases from V and 6 from J, leaving 18 bases between them. Genomic DNA belonging to each subset was distributed in equal measure over several immunoSEQ plates. The authors ran unsorted PBMC replicate PCRs on 250 to 350 ng DNA, about 30,000 T cell genomes. Unsorted PBMC DNA was run through sequencing on ten immunoSEQ deep assay plates. Produced via immunoSEQ multiplex PCR; TCRdb's table is partial and in-frame only. This repertoire shows roughly 500,000 clones, roughly three quarters found once; its top ten account for less than 15%.

The clonotype was recovered from a woman aged 40 to 50 in good health. Some clones in this sample may be carry-over from other donors' samples. The chain has TRBV6-1 and TRBJ2-2; D is unresolved. Source material: PBMCs. The CDR3 region is CASTMAARFSGELFF. CDR3 DNA: TGTGCCAGCACGATGGCAGCCAGGTTTTCCGGGGAGCTGTTTTTT.